Reported below is one TCR beta chain. Its antigen remains unknown. Both 60 Vbeta primers and 13 Jbeta primers went into the PCR. Repertoires were generated with immunoSEQ multiplex PCR, while TCRdb's copy carries only in-frame clones and drops some. The repertoire holds approximately 100,000 clones, with about two thirds as singletons. These data are taken from a study of cytomegalovirus exposure and HLA in healthy donors. Study-wide background: About 85 million unique TCR sequences came from HLA-typed donors in an early release. General study points: A list of 164 TCR beta chains associated with cytomegalovirus was given. Previously analyzed data showed that most TCR beta V segments were productive at a frequency of about 87% or about 30%.

The sequence derives from a boy aged 5-17 years in good health and CMV-seronegative. Sequencing was performed on PBMCs.

The CDR3 spells CASSPGGKTNTGELFF. For the CDR3, the DNA is TGCGCCAGCAGCCCTGGGGGGAAAACGAACACCGGGGAGCTGTTTTTT. The chain recombines TRBV4-1 with TRBJ2-2; a possible D gene is TRBD2 (6 bases). The germline V and J ends were trimmed by 4 bases and 0 bases, with 12 bases remaining between them. CDR1 is MGHRA and CDR2 is YSYEKL in the germline V gene. CDR3 size: 16 residues.